This entry is about one T cell receptor beta chain. Its matching antigen is unknown. Amplification used 60 Vbeta primers and 13 Jbeta primers. The protocol was immunoSEQ multiplex PCR, while the TCRdb copy is restricted to in-frame clones and leaves out a portion. The data show about 150,000 clones, roughly 70% seen once. This sample is drawn from a study of cytomegalovirus exposure and HLA in healthy donors. Study details: Of all 398 donors who were genotyped, roughly 81% belonged to the Caucasian-associated ancestry cluster.

General study results and limits: TCR beta V- and J-gene trimming was later associated with a missense DCLRE1C variant. In most subjects, TCR beta sequences reportedly gave accurate predictions of HLA-A and HLA-B alleles. Later analysis showed TCR association rates varying by HLA locus, highest for DRB1 and lowest for HLA-C.

The CDR3 covers 15 residues. Losses at the gene ends were 5 bases for V and 2 bases for J; bases not matched to a gene: 4. CDR1 is SGHTA and CDR2 is FQGNSA in the germline V gene. The receptor was isolated from a man in his thirties or forties in good health and CMV-seronegative. The sample comprised PBMCs. This rearrangement joins TRBV7-2 to TRBJ1-3, with 9 bases fitting TRBD1. DNA of the CDR3: TGTGCCAGCAGCCCCACAGGGGGCACTGGAAACACCATATATTTT. Encoded protein: CASSPTGGTGNTIYF.